A selection of T cell receptor beta chains follows, all from one sample in a study of blood T cell repertoires in COVID-19. TCRdb's table, derived via immunoSEQ multiplex PCR, lists solely in-frame clones and lacks some. There are about 46,000 clones in the sample; 70% to 90% occur only once, and less than 20% lies in the top ten. Specimen: peripheral blood. The receptors were gathered from a human donor in a cohort sampled during active COVID-19. The donor label of this sample is uncertain. Both conserved end residues are part of each CDR3. The order of the fields is clone size, V gene, J gene, D gene, CDR3 DNA, CDR3 protein. A D gene is named only where the DNA matches it firmly. Only some rows state a clone size, as once, few, many or a class for expanded clones.

.	TRBV5-1	TRBJ2-7	TRBD2	TGCGCCAGCAGCTTGGGGTTCATTCAAGCGGGGGGGACCTACGAGCAGTACTTC	CASSLGFIQAGGTYEQYF
.	TRBV15	TRBJ1-2	TRBD1	TGTGCCACCAGCATGCGGACAGGGAACTATGGCTACACCTTC	CATSMRTGNYGYTF
.	TRBV2	TRBJ2-3	.	TGTGCCAGCACTTCCCAGGGCACAGATACGCAGTATTTT	CASTSQGTDTQYF
.	TRBV6-1	TRBJ2-5	TRBD2	TGTGCCAGCAGTGAAACTAGCGGGGCAAAGACCCAGTACTTC	CASSETSGAKTQYF
.	TRBV5-1	TRBJ2-5	.	TGCGCCAGCAGCTTGGCCGGGTCGGGGGGACAAGGGGAGACCCAGTACTTC	CASSLAGSGGQGETQYF
.	TRBV3-1/TRBV3-2	TRBJ2-7	TRBD1	TGTGCCAGCAGCCAAGTGGACAGGGTATATGTGCAGTACTTC	CASSQVDRVYVQYF
.	TRBV7-9	TRBJ2-1	TRBD2	TGTGCCGGTAGCGGGGGCTCCTACAATGAGCAGTTCTTC	CAGSGGSYNEQFF
.	TRBV5-1	TRBJ2-1	.	TGCGCCAGCAGCAAGGAAGGAGGGGATGAGCAGTTCTTC	CASSKEGGDEQFF
.	TRBV9	TRBJ1-5	TRBD1	TGTGCCAGCAGCGTCGGGGACAGGGGTCAGCCCCAGCATTTT	CASSVGDRGQPQHF
.	TRBV6-5	TRBJ2-7	.	TGTGCCAGCAAACACGGCAGGGAAGCCTTCTACGAGCAGTACTTC	CASKHGREAFYEQYF
once	TRBV18	TRBJ2-5	.	TGTGCCAGCTCACCACCTACTGCAGGGAGGGAGACCCAGTACTTC	CASSPPTAGRETQYF
.	TRBV27	TRBJ2-1	TRBD2	TGTGCCAGCAGGGGCCGGGGGGCCTACAATGAGCAGTTCTTC	CASRGRGAYNEQFF
.	TRBV6-2/TRBV6-3	TRBJ2-2	.	TGTGCCAGCAGTTACGCACAGTACACCGGGGAGCTGTTTTTT	CASSYAQYTGELFF
few	TRBV7-9	TRBJ2-7	TRBD1	TGTGCCAGCAGCTCCTGGACAGGGAGCTCCTACGAGCAGTACTTC	CASSSWTGSSYEQYF
once	TRBV30	TRBJ2-1	.	TGTGCCTGGAGTGTAGGGGGTCGCAAGAGCTCCTACAATGAGCAGTTCTTC	CAWSVGGRKSSYNEQFF
.	TRBV5-4	TRBJ2-3	TRBD2	TGTGCCAGCAGCTTGGTAGGCGGGGGGGCGGAAGATACGCAGTATTTT	CASSLVGGGAEDTQYF
.	TRBV5-6	TRBJ2-2	TRBD1	TGTGCCAGCAGCGACCCGACAGGGACGAACACCGGGGAGCTGTTTTTT	CASSDPTGTNTGELFF
.	TRBV6-5	TRBJ2-1	.	TGTGCCAGCAGTTACGGACAGAGCTCCTACAATGAGCAGTTCTTC	CASSYGQSSYNEQFF
.	TRBV15	TRBJ1-4	.	TGTGCCACCAGCAGGAAAGGGGTCGCAAGTGAAAAACTGTTTTTT	CATSRKGVASEKLFF
.	TRBV4-3	TRBJ2-3	TRBD1	TGCGCCAGCAGCGAAGGGACAGGGGGGAGGACAGATACGCAGTATTTT	CASSEGTGGRTDTQYF
.	TRBV3-1/TRBV3-2	TRBJ1-2	TRBD1	TGTGCCACCTCCGCCGGGACAGGGGGATACTATGGCTACACCTTC	CATSAGTGGYYGYTF
.	TRBV6-1	TRBJ2-4	.	TGTGCCAGCAGTGAAGGAATCCATAGAGCCAAAAACATTCAGTACTTC	CASSEGIHRAKNIQYF
.	TRBV3-1/TRBV3-2	TRBJ1-1	.	TGTGCCAGCAGCCGCGAACAGAGAACTGAAGCTTTCTTT	CASSREQRTEAFF
.	TRBV4-2	TRBJ2-3	TRBD2	TGTGCCAGCAGCCAAGCGGGGGGGGGAGATACGCAGTATTTT	CASSQAGGGDTQYF
.	TRBV5-6	TRBJ1-2	TRBD1	TGTGCCAGCAGCCCGACAGGGCAAAGCTATGGCTACACCTTC	CASSPTGQSYGYTF
.	TRBV27	TRBJ1-1	TRBD1	TGTGCCAGCACCTCGGGACAGACGAACACTGAAGCTTTCTTT	CASTSGQTNTEAFF
once	TRBV3-1/TRBV3-2	TRBJ2-7	TRBD1	TGTGCCAGCAGCCCGCACCGGGACAGGGGGCAAGGGTCCCACGAGCAGTACTTC	CASSPHRDRGQGSHEQYF
few	TRBV14	TRBJ2-2	.	TGTGCCAGCAGCCAATACTGGAACACCGGGGAGCTGTTTTTT	CASSQYWNTGELFF
.	TRBV24-1	TRBJ2-7	TRBD1	TGTGCCACCACCATGGGTGGGGACAGGGCGAGCTCCTACGAGCAGTACTTC	CATTMGGDRASSYEQYF
.	TRBV10-2	TRBJ2-3	.	TGCGCCACCCAGGGGCTAGCGGGCACAGATACGCAGTATTTT	CATQGLAGTDTQYF
.	TRBV2	TRBJ1-3	.	TGTGCCAGCAGTGGGACAAGACCGGGGGCCATATATTTT	CASSGTRPGAIYF
many	TRBV2	TRBJ1-1	.	TGTGCCAGCAACGGACAGCTGAACACTGAAGCTTTCTTT	CASNGQLNTEAFF
.	TRBV10-2	TRBJ2-2	TRBD2	TGCGCCAGCACTCCCGGGACTAGCGGGGGACCGAGGACCGGGGAGCTGTTTTTT	CASTPGTSGGPRTGELFF
.	TRBV11-3	TRBJ1-1	.	TGTGCCAGCAGACAGGGATTGAACACTGAAGCTTTCTTT	CASRQGLNTEAFF
.	TRBV18	TRBJ2-5	.	TGTGCCAGCTCACCAGGACTCCGCCAAGAGACCCAGTACTTC	CASSPGLRQETQYF
.	TRBV5-1	TRBJ2-7	TRBD2	TGCGCCAGCAGCTTGGGTACGGGGGGGATCGAGCAGTACTTC	CASSLGTGGIEQYF
.	TRBV10-3	TRBJ2-3	TRBD2	TGTGCCACGCAGGCGAGGATAGCGGGGGGGCGAGATACGCAGTATTTT	CATQARIAGGRDTQYF
.	TRBV5-5	TRBJ2-1	.	TGTGCCAGCAGCTTGGGCGGGGCGATCTACAATGAGCAGTTCTTC	CASSLGGAIYNEQFF
.	TRBV5-6	TRBJ2-2	TRBD1	TGTGCCAGCAGCTCCGACAGGGGGCGCGGCACCGGGGAGCTGTTTTTT	CASSSDRGRGTGELFF
.	TRBV5-4	TRBJ2-3	.	TGTGCCAGCAGCCCCGACTTAGTCGTTACAGATACGCAGTATTTT	CASSPDLVVTDTQYF
.	TRBV7-9	TRBJ2-1	.	TGTGCCAGCAGCCCCTCCGGGAACACGTACAATGAGCAGTTCTTC	CASSPSGNTYNEQFF
once	TRBV10-3	TRBJ1-4	.	TGTGCCATCAGTGAGGGGCAGCATGAAAAACTGTTTTTT	CAISEGQHEKLFF
.	TRBV7-9	TRBJ2-2	TRBD2	TGTGCCAGCAGCCCACCGGGACTAGCGAACACCGGGGAGCTGTTTTTT	CASSPPGLANTGELFF
.	TRBV6-4	TRBJ2-1	TRBD2	TGTGCCAGCAGTGTGACGGGGGGGTACAATGAGCAGTTCTTC	CASSVTGGYNEQFF
.	TRBV6-5	TRBJ1-5	TRBD1	TGTGCCAGCAGTAGGGGACAGGCGAACAATCAGCCCCAGCATTTT	CASSRGQANNQPQHF
.	TRBV5-1	TRBJ2-5	TRBD2	TGCGCCAGCAGCCTAAGCGGGGGGGCGGAGACCCAGTACTTC	CASSLSGGAETQYF
.	TRBV5-1	TRBJ2-1	.	TGCGCCAGCCGCCCGCAGACTTACAATGAGCAGTTCTTC	CASRPQTYNEQFF
.	TRBV4-3	TRBJ1-2	.	TGCGCCAGCAGCCAAGCCCCTAGCTCTAACTATGGCTACACCTTC	CASSQAPSSNYGYTF
.	TRBV3-1/TRBV3-2	TRBJ2-7	.	TGTGCCAGCAGCCAAATTGAGGGGGGGCGGTACGAGCAGTACTTC	CASSQIEGGRYEQYF